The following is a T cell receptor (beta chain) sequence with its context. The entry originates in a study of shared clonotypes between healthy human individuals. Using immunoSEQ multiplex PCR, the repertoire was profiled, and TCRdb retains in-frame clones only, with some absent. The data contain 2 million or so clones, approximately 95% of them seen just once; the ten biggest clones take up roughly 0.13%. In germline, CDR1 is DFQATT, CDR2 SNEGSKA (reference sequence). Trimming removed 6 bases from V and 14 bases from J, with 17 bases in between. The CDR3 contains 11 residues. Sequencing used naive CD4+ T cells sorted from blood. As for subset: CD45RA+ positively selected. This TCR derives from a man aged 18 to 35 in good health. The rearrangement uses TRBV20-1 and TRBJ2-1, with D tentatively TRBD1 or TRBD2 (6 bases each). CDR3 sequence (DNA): TGCAGTGCCCTGGGGGGCTCCTGGAAGTTCTTC. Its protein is CSALGGSWKFF.